This T cell receptor (beta chain) was identified during a study of regulatory T cells in long-lasting Graves disease. Turning to the study itself: Graves' patients who were just diagnosed had used antithyroid drugs for under 3 months.

Both iRepertoire HTBI primers and Arm-PCR of CDR3 regions were used to build the TCR beta libraries. Using its own MiXCR run on the multiplex PCR reads, TCRdb lists one record per CDR3 protein. The sample includes more than 450,000 distinct CDR3 sequences, around 12% seen only once; the top ten take about 8.3%. This clonotype was counted many times. Documented time point: newly diagnosed GD, antithyroid drugs for less than 3 months. Researchers made the TCR library from RNA that was extracted from PBMCs. Criteria from the American Thyroid Association guidelines were applied to diagnose Graves' disease. These data were likewise used in another study, on T cells in Graves' hyperthyroidism and ophthalmopathy.

This material consisted of peripheral blood mononuclear cells (PBMCs), taken at new diagnosis, from a patient treated with antithyroid drugs. This sequence originates from a woman between 25 and 40 years old with Graves disease.

The CDR3 DNA sequence: TGTGCCATCAGTAATAGGGAGAATGAGCAGTTCTTC. It is translated as CAISNRENEQFF. The V call is TRBV10-3, the J call TRBJ2-1; tentatively, D is TRBD2 (5 bases). The CDR3 contains 12 residues. Germline V CDR1 and CDR2: ENHRY, SYGVKD. V lost 5 bases and J lost 7, with 9 bases in between.